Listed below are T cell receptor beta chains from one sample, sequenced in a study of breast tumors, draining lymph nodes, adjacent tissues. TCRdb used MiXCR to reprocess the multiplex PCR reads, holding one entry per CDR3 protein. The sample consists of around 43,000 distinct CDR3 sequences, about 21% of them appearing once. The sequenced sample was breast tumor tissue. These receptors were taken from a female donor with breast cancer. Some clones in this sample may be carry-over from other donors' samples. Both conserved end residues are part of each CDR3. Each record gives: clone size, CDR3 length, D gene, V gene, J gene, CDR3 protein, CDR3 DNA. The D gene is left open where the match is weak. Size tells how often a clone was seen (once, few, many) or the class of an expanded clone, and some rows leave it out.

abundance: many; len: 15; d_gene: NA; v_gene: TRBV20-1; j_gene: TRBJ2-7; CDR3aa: CSARVGRGRGNEQYF; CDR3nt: TGCAGTGCTAGAGTGGGCCGGGGGCGAGGGAACGAGCAGTACTTC
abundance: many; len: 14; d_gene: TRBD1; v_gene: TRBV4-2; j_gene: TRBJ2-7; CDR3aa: CASSQADRVEEQYF; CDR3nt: TGTGCCAGCAGCCAAGCGGACAGGGTTGAAGAGCAGTACTTC
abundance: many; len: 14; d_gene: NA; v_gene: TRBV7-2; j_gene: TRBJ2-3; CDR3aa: CASSLDWGTDTQYF; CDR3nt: TGTGCCAGCAGCTTAGACTGGGGCACAGATACGCAGTATTTT
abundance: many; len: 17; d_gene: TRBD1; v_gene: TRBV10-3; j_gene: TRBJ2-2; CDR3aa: CAISPRDREGFTGELFF; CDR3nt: TGTGCCATCAGTCCACGAGACAGGGAAGGTTTCACCGGGGAGCTGTTTTTT
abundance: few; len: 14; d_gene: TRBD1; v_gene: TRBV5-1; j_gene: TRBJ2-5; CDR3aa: CASSWDRDIETQYF; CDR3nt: TGCGCCAGCAGCTGGGACAGGGATATAGAGACCCAGTACTTC
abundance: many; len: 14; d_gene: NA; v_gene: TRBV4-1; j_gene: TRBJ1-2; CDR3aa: CASSQEGSGGGYTF; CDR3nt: TGCGCCAGCAGCCAAGAAGGTTCGGGTGGCGGCTACACCTTC
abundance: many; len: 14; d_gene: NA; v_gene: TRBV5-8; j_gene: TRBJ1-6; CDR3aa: CASSLDWEISPLHF; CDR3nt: TGTGCCAGCAGCTTGGACTGGGAGATTTCACCCCTCCACTTT
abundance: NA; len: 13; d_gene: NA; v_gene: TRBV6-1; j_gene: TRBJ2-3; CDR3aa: CASSTLGTDTQYF; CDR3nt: TGTGCCAGCAGTACCCTAGGAACAGATACGCAGTATTTT
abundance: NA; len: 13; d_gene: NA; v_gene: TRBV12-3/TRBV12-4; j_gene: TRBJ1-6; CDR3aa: CASSPDRPSPLHF; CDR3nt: TGTGCCAGCAGCCCGGACAGACCCTCACCCCTCCACTTT
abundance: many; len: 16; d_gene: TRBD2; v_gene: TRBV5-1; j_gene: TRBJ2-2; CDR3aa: CASSGLARADTGELFF; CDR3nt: TGCGCCAGCAGCGGACTAGCGAGAGCCGACACCGGGGAGCTGTTTTTT
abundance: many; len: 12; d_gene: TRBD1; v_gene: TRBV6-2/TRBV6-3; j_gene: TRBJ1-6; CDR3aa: CASSTGDTPLHF; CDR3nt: TGTGCCAGCAGTACAGGGGACACACCCCTCCACTTT
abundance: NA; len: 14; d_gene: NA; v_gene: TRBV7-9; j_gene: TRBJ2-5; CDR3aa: CASSLPNGEGTQYF; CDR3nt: TGTGCCAGCAGCTTACCTAATGGAGAGGGGACCCAGTACTTC
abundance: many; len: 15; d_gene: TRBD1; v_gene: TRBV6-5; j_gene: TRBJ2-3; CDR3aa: CASRGQGTGTDTQYF; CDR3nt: TGTGCCAGCAGAGGACAGGGGACGGGAACAGATACGCAGTATTTT